This T cell receptor beta chain was identified during a study of control samples from healthy donors and cancer patients. Clones were sequenced by immunoSEQ multiplex PCR, and TCRdb holds only the in-frame ones, with some missing. The data hold over 200,000 clones, with roughly 87% observed a single time. The V gene's germline CDR1 is MNHNS and CDR2 SASEGT. The CDR3 has 17 amino acids. Trimming pared 3 bases from V and 1 base from J, leaving 18 bases between. This chain joins TRBV6-1 and TRBJ1-1; the D gene is possibly TRBD1 (5 bases). This sequence originates from a woman in her fifties or sixties with lung cancer. The sequenced material came from PBMCs. CDR3 DNA: TGTGCCAGCAGTGACGCCCTCGGGGCCTCAGGGAACACTGAAGCTTTCTTT. Protein product: CASSDALGASGNTEAFF.